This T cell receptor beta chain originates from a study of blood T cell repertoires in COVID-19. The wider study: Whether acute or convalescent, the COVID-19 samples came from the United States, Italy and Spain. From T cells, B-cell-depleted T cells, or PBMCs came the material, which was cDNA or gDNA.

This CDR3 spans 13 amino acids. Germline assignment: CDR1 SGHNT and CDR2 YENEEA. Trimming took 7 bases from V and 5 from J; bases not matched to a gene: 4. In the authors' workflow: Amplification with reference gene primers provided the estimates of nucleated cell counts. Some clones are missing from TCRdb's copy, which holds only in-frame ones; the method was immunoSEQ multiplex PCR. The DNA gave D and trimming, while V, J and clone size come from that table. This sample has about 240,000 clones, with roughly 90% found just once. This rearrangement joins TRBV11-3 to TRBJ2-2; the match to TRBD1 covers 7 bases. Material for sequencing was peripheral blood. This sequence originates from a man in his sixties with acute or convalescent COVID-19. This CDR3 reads CASTYRGTGELFF. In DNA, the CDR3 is TGTGCCAGCACCTACAGGGGTACCGGGGAGCTGTTTTTT.